This T cell receptor (beta chain) was recovered during a study of T-cell reconstitution after alpha-beta-depleted transplantation in children. Germline CDR1 reads SGHRS; CDR2 reads YFSETQ. There are 14 residues in the CDR3. Trimming stripped 5 bases from V and 0 bases from J, with 9 bases between. This clonotype was counted ten times or more. As it was prepared, the TCRbeta library received unique molecular identifiers. From the PCR reads, TCRdb called clonotypes with MiXCR, one entry per CDR3 protein. Of some 200,000 distinct CDR3 sequences listed, about 14% are singletons. This sequence joins TRBV5-1 and TRBJ1-3, with D possibly matching TRBD1 (6 bases). The sample here was PBMCs from the stem cell graft donor, taken from the stem cell graft. The TCR originated in a human donor who donated a stem cell graft to a child with acute lymphoblastic leukemia. The CDR3 reads CASSTGNSGNTIYF. The CDR3 DNA reads as TGCGCCAGCAGTACAGGGAACTCTGGAAACACCATATATTTT.